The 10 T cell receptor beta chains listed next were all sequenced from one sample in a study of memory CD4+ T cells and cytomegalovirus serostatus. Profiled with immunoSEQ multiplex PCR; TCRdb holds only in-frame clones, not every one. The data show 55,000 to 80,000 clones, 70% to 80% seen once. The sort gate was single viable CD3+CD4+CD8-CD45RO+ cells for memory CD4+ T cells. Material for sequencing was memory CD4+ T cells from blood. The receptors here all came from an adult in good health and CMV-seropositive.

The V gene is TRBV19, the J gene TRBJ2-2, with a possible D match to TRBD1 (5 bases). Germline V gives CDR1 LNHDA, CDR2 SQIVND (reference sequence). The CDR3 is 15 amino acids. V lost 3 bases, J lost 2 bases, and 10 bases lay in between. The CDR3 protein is CASSMAGHNTGELFF. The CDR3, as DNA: TGTGCCAGTAGTATGGCTGGACACAACACCGGGGAGCTGTTTTTT.

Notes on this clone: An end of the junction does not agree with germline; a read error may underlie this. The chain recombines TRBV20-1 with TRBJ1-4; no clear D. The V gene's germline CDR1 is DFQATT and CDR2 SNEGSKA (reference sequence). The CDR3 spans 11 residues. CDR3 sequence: CSARAARLFTF. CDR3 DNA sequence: TGCAGTGCTAGAGCGGCCCGATTATTCACGTTT.

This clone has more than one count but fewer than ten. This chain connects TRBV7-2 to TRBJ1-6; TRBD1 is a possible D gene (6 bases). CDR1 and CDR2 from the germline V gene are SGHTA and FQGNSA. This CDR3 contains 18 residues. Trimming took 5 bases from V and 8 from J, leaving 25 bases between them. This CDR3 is CASSIRRGQSGADSPLHF. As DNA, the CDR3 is TGTGCCAGCAGCATCAGGCGGGGCCAGTCGGGGGCGGATTCACCCCTCCACTTT.

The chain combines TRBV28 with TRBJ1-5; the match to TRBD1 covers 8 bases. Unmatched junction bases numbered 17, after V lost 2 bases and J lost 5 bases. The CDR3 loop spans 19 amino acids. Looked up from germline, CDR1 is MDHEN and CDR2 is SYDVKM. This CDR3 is CASSLLSWTGKSGHQPQHF. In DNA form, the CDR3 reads TGTGCCAGCAGTTTACTATCATGGACAGGGAAGTCCGGCCATCAGCCCCAGCATTTT. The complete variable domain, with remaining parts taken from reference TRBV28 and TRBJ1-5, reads DVKVTQSSRYLVKRTGEKVFLECVQDMDHENMFWYRQDPGLGLRLIYFSYDVKMKEKGDIPEGYSVSREKKERFSLILESASTNQTSMYLCASSLLSWTGKSGHQPQHFGDGTRLSIL.

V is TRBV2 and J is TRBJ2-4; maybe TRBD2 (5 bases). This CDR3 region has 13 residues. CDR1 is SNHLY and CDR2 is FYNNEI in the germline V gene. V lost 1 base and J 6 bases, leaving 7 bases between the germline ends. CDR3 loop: CASSEGLINIQYF. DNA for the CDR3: TGTGCCAGCAGTGAAGGACTAATAAACATTCAGTACTTC.

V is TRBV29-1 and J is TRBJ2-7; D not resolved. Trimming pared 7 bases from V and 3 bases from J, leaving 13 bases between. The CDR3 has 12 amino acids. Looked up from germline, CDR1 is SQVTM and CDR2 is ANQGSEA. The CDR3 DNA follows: TGCAGCGCTGGGTCCGGTATCTACGAGCAGTACTTC. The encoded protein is CSAGSGIYEQYF.

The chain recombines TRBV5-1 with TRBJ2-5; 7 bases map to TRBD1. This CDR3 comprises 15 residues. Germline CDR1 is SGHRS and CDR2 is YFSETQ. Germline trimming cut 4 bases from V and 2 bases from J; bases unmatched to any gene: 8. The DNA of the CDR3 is TGCGCCAGCAGCCCTGGGACAGCCAGGCAAGAGACCCAGTACTTC. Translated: CASSPGTARQETQYF.

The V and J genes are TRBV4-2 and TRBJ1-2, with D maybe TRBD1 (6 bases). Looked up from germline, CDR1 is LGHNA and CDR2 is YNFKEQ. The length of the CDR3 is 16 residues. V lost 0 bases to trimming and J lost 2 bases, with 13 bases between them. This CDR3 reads CASSQESSDRNYGYTF. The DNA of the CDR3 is TGTGCCAGCAGCCAAGAAAGTTCAGACAGGAACTATGGCTACACCTTC.

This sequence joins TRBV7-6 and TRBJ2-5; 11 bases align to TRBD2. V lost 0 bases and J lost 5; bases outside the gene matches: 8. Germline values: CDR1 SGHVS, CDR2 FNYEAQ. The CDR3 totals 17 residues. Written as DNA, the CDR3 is TGTGCCAGCAGCTTAGCGCTAACTCGGACTAGCGGGGAGACCCAGTACTTC. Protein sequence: CASSLALTRTSGETQYF.

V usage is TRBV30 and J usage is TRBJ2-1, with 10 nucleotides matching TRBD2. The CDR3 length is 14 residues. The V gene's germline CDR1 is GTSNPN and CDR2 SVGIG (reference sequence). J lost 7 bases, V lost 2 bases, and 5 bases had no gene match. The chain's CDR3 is CAWSLAGGMNEQFF. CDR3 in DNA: TGTGCCTGGAGTTTAGCGGGAGGCATGAATGAGCAGTTCTTC.